A selection of T cell receptor beta chains follows, all from one sample in a study of cytomegalovirus exposure and HLA in healthy donors. Produced via immunoSEQ multiplex PCR; TCRdb's table is partial and in-frame only. There are 110,000 to 150,000 clones in the sample; under 80% occur only once, and more than 3.5% lies in the top ten. Sequencing was done on a sample of PBMCs. These receptors originate from a man younger than 35 in good health and CMV-seropositive. CDR3s include the opening cysteine and the closing phenylalanine or tryptophan. Fields, in order: CDR3 length, V gene, J gene, CDR3 protein.

len: 13; v_gene: TRBV30; j_gene: TRBJ1-5; CDR3aa: CAWNDISNQPQHF
len: 12; v_gene: TRBV25-1; j_gene: TRBJ2-3; CDR3aa: CASTGTTYTQYF
len: 14; v_gene: TRBV6-6; j_gene: TRBJ1-2; CDR3aa: CATLPTPFNYGYTF
len: 17; v_gene: TRBV5-6; j_gene: TRBJ2-7; CDR3aa: CASSLDRGSGTPYEQYF
len: 13; v_gene: TRBV28; j_gene: TRBJ1-2; CDR3aa: CASSRTGAYGYTF
len: 13; v_gene: TRBV7-9; j_gene: TRBJ1-1; CDR3aa: CASSLRVTDKAFF
len: 14; v_gene: TRBV27; j_gene: TRBJ1-5; CDR3aa: CASSFKGYNQPQHF
len: 17; v_gene: TRBV28; j_gene: TRBJ1-5; CDR3aa: CASSSGQGAQSYQPQHF
len: 16; v_gene: TRBV6-5; j_gene: TRBJ1-5; CDR3aa: CASSYSGTGGNQPQHF
len: 14; v_gene: TRBV18; j_gene: TRBJ1-1; CDR3aa: CASSLRTGDTEAFF
len: 15; v_gene: TRBV7-3; j_gene: TRBJ2-1; CDR3aa: CASSSRLAGDNEQFF
len: 13; v_gene: TRBV7-6; j_gene: TRBJ1-1; CDR3aa: CASSLLQDREAFF
len: 14; v_gene: TRBV7-9; j_gene: TRBJ2-2; CDR3aa: CASSFGLNTGELFF
len: 14; v_gene: TRBV6-6; j_gene: TRBJ1-1; CDR3aa: CASSYRGGRTEAFF
len: 13; v_gene: TRBV5-1; j_gene: TRBJ2-7; CDR3aa: CASSLSSGYEQYF
len: 14; v_gene: TRBV7-3; j_gene: TRBJ1-2; CDR3aa: CASSATGAGYGYTF